One and the same sample provided the 11 T cell receptor beta chains below, sequenced in a study of shared clonotypes between healthy human individuals. Libraries were prepared by immunoSEQ multiplex PCR; TCRdb keeps only in-frame clonotypes and omits some of them. The sample has over 2 million clones; approximately 90% are singletons. Sequencing was done on a sample of naive CD4+ T cells from PBMCs. Subset noted: CD45RA+ positively selected. Receptors were obtained from a man between 18 and 35 years old in good health. Some clones in this sample may be carry-over from other donors' samples.

The chain joins TRBV6-5 to TRBJ2-5; D remains unclear. Germline values: CDR1 MNHEY, CDR2 SVGAGI. The CDR3 is made up of 14 amino acids. V lost 6 bases to trimming and J lost 5 bases, with 16 bases between them. The CDR3 loop is CASRGSGIRETQYF. For the CDR3, the DNA is TGTGCCAGCAGGGGCAGTGGGATACGGGAGACCCAGTACTTC.

The chain employs TRBV28 and TRBJ1-1; D uncertain. The CDR3 spans 14 residues. V was clipped by 1 base and J by 10 bases, with 16 bases between them. Germline values: CDR1 MDHEN, CDR2 SYDVKM. The CDR3 here is CASSLSVQVGGAFF. The CDR3 DNA follows: TGTGCCAGCAGTTTATCTGTCCAGGTAGGAGGAGCTTTCTTT.

The chain uses TRBV18 and TRBJ2-3; 11 nucleotides align to TRBD2. The CDR3 covers 21 residues. Germline trimming cut 3 bases from V and 5 bases from J; bases unmatched to any gene: 22. Per the germline V gene, CDR1 is KGHSH and CDR2 is LQKENI. The chain's CDR3 is CASSPYHTSGRPPQWRDTQYF. CDR3 bases: TGTGCCAGCTCACCGTACCATACTAGCGGGAGACCCCCACAATGGAGAGATACGCAGTATTTT.

The CDR3 nucleotides are TGTGCCAGCAGCCAAGATGGGGGGACAGTCAGACAGCCCCAGCATTTT. It yields the protein CASSQDGGTVRQPQHF. The chain couples TRBV7-2 to TRBJ1-5, with 7 bases matching TRBD1. J gave up 7 bases and V 5 bases, and 14 bases lay outside the gene matches. The germline V gene encodes CDR1 SGHTA and CDR2 FQGNSA. The CDR3 has 16 residues.

The chain carries TRBV15 and TRBJ2-5; D is perhaps TRBD2 (5 bases). This CDR3 region has 13 residues. In germline, CDR1 is LNHNV, CDR2 YYDKDF (reference sequence). V was cut by 5 bases and J by 5 bases, with 12 bases left in between. The DNA of the CDR3 is TGTGCCACCAGCCCGGGGAGTCGCGAGACCCAGTACTTC. The encoded protein is CATSPGSRETQYF. Looking up the rest from reference TRBV15 and TRBJ2-5 gives the full variable domain: DAMVIQNPRYQVTQFGKPVTLSCSQTLNHNVMYWYQQKSSQAPKLLFHYYDKDFNNEADTPDNFQSRRPNTSFCFLDIRSPGLGDTAMYLCATSPGSRETQYFGPGTRLLVL.

The gene calls are TRBV9 and TRBJ2-3; D unclear. The CDR3 sequence is 16 residues long. Deletions cut 0 bases from V and 4 bases from J, with 15 bases between. CDR1 and CDR2 (germline): SGDLS, YYNGEE. CDR3 in amino acids: CASSVATRRGPDTQYF. The CDR3 coding sequence is TGTGCCAGCAGCGTAGCTACACGCCGAGGACCAGATACGCAGTATTTT.

The rearrangement joins TRBV27 to TRBJ2-5; D is possibly TRBD1 (5 bases). Trimming left V 2 bases short and J 5 bases short, with 6 bases between. There are 12 residues in the CDR3. The germline CDR1 and CDR2 sequences are MNHEY and SMNVEV (reference sequence). The CDR3 DNA sequence: TGTGCCAGCAGTTTAGCAGGGGAGACCCAGTACTTC. It is translated as CASSLAGETQYF.

The V and J genes are TRBV2 and TRBJ1-4, with 9 bases that match TRBD1. CDR1 is SNHLY and CDR2 is FYNNEI in the germline V gene. The CDR3 loop spans 15 amino acids. V trimming: 5 bases; J trimming: 5 bases; junction bases outside the gene matches: 6. The CDR3 region has the DNA TGTGCCAGCAGTATATATGGGACAGGGAATGAAAAACTGTTTTTT. It yields the protein CASSIYGTGNEKLFF. The full variable domain, with the rest looked up from reference TRBV2 and TRBJ1-4, is EPEVTQTPSHQVTQMGQEVILRCVPISNHLYFYWYRQILGQKVEFLVSFYNNEISEKSEIFDDQFSVERPDGSNFTLKIRSTKLEDSAMYFCASSIYGTGNEKLFFGSGTQLSVL.

The chain uses TRBV28 and TRBJ2-4, with D perhaps matching TRBD2 (6 bases). Germline CDR1 and CDR2: MDHEN and SYDVKM. Trimming took 8 bases from V and 9 from J, leaving 26 bases between them. CDR3 length: 16 amino acids. The CDR3 reads CASDSPGLPRSGIQYF. In nucleotides, the CDR3 is TGTGCCAGCGACTCCCCGGGACTCCCCAGGTCGGGCATTCAGTACTTC.

This chain links TRBV7-3 with TRBJ2-5; 7 nucleotides agree with TRBD1. CDR1 SGHTA and CDR2 FQGTGA come from the germline V gene. The CDR3 loop spans 14 amino acids. The J segment lost 4 bases and the V segment lost 5 bases, leaving 7 bases of the junction unmatched. The CDR3 DNA sequence: TGTGCCAGCAGCAGGGGGCCTGGGGGAGAGACCCAGTACTTC. This gives the protein CASSRGPGGETQYF.

The chain carries TRBV30 and TRBJ1-2, with 8 bases matching TRBD1. The trim removed 7 bases at V and 4 bases at J, leaving 5 bases unmatched. The CDR3 covers 12 residues. Germline lookup yields CDR1 GTSNPN and CDR2 SVGIG (reference sequence). CDR3 sequence reads: CASFDRGYGYTF. The CDR3 coding sequence is TGTGCCTCCTTTGACAGGGGCTATGGCTACACCTTC.